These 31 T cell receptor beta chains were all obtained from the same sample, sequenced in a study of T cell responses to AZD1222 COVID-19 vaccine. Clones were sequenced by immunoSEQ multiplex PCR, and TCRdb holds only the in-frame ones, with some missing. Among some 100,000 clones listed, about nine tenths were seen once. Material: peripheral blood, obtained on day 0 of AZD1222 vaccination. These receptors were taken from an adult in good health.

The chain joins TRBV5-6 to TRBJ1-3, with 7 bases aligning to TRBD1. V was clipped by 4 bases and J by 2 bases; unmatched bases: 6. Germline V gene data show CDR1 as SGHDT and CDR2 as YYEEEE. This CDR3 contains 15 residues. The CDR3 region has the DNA TGTGCCAGCAGCCCACTGACAGGGACTGGAAACACCATATATTTT. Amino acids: CASSPLTGTGNTIYF.

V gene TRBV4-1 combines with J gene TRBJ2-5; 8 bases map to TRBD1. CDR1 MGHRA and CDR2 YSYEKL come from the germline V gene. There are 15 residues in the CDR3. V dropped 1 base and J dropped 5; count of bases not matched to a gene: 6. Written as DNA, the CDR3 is TGCGCCAGCAGCCAAGGAGACAGGGGAAAGGAGACCCAGTACTTC. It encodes CASSQGDRGKETQYF.

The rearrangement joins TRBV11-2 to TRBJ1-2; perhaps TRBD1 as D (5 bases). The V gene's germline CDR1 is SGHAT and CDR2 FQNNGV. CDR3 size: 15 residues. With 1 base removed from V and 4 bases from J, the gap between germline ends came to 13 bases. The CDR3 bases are TGTGCCAGCAGCTTAGTCGGGGCCGAGGGCTATGGCTACACCTTC. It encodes CASSLVGAEGYGYTF.

CDR3 DNA sequence: TGTGCCAGCAGTTACTCAATCACCATGAACACTGAAGCTTTCTTT. Protein sequence: CASSYSITMNTEAFF. The chain links TRBV6-5 to TRBJ1-1; no clear D gene. V shed 0 bases and J shed 0 bases, with 8 bases lying between them. The germline CDR1 and CDR2 sequences are MNHEY and SVGAGI. The CDR3 is made up of 15 amino acids.

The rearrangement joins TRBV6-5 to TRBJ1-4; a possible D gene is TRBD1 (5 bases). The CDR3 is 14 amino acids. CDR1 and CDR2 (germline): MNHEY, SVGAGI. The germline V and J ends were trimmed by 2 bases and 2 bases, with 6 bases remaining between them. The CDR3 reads CASSYGGTNEKLFF. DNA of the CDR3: TGTGCCAGCAGTTACGGGGGTACTAATGAAAAACTGTTTTTT.

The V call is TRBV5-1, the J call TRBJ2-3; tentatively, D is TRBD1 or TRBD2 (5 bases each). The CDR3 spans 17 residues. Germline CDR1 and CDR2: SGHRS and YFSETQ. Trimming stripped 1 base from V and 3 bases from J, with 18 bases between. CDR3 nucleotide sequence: TGCGCCAGCAGCTTGCCCGGGACGTCGGTGGAGACAGATACGCAGTATTTT. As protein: CASSLPGTSVETDTQYF.

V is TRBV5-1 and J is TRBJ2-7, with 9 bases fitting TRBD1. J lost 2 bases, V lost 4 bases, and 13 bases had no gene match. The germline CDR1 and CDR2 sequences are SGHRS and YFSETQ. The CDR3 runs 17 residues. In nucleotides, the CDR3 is TGCGCCAGCAGCGGAGGAAGAGGGACAGGGAGACCCTACGAGCAGTACTTC. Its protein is CASSGGRGTGRPYEQYF.

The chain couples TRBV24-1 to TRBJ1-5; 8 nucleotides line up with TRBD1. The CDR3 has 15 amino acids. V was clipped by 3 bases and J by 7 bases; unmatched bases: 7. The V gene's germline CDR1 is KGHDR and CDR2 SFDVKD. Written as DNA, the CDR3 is TGTGCCACCAGTGATACCAGGACAGGGCGGCAGCCCCAGCATTTT. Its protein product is CATSDTRTGRQPQHF.

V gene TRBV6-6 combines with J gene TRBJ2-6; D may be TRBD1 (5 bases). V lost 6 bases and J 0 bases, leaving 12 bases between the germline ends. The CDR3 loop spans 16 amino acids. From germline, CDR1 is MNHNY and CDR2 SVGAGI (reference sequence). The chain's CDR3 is CASRRGQGSGANVLTF. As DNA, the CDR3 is TGTGCCAGCAGGCGTGGCCAGGGCTCTGGGGCCAACGTCCTGACTTTC.

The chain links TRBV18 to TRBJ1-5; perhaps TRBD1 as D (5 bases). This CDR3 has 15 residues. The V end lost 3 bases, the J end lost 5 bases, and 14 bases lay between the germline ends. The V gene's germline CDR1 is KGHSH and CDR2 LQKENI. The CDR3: CASSPMAGLDQPQHF. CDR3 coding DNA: TGTGCCAGCTCACCTATGGCAGGGCTGGATCAGCCCCAGCATTTT.

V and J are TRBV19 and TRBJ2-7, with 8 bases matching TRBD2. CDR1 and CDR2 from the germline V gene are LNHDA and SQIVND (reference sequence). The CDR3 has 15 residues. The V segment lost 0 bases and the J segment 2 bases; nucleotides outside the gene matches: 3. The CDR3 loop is CASSIDISGTYEQYF. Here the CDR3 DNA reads TGTGCCAGTAGTATAGATATTAGCGGGACCTACGAGCAGTACTTC.

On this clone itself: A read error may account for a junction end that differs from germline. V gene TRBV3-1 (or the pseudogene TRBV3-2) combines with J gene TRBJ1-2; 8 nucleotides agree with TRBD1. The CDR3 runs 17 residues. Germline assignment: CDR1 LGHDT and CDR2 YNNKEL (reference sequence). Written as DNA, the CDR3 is TGTGCCAGCAGCCAAGACAAAGATGATGCTGCCGGACAGGGAGAACTTTTC. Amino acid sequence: CASSQDKDDAAGQGELF.

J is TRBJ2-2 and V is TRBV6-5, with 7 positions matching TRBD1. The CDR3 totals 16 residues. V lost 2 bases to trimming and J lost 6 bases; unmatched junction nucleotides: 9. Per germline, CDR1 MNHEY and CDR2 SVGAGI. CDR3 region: CASSYPTGRHPGELFF. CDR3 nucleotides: TGTGCCAGCAGTTACCCGACAGGGCGGCACCCCGGGGAGCTGTTTTTT.

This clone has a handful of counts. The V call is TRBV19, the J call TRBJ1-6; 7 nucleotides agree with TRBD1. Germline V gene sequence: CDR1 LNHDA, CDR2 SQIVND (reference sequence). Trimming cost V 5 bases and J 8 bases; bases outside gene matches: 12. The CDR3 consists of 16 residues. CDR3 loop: CASSRAGTDRHSPLHF. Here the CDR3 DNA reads TGTGCCAGTAGTCGAGCGGGGACAGACCGCCATTCACCCCTCCACTTT.

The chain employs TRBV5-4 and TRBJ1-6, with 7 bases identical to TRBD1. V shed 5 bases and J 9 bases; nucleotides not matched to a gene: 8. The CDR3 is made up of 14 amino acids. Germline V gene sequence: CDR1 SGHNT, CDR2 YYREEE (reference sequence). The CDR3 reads CASSTGTAISPLHF. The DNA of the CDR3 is TGTGCCAGCAGTACCGGGACAGCCATTTCACCCCTCCACTTT.

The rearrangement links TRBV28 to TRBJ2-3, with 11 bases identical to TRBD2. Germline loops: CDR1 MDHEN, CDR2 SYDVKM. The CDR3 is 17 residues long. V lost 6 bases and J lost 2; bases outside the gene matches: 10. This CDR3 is CASRRHSSGGSTDTQYF. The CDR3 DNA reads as TGTGCCAGCAGGCGACATTCTAGCGGGGGGTCCACAGATACGCAGTATTTT.

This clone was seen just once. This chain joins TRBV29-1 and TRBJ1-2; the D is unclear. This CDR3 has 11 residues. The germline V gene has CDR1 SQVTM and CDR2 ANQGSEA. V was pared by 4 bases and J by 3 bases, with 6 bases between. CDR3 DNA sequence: TGCAGCGTTGGTGGGGACTATGGCTACACCTTC. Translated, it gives CSVGGDYGYTF.

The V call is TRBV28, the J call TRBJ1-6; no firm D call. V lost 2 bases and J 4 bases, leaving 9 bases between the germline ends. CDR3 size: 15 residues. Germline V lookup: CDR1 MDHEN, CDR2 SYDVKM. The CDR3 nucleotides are TGTGCCAGCAGTTTAAGGGTTCCTTATAATTCACCCCTCCACTTT. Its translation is CASSLRVPYNSPLHF. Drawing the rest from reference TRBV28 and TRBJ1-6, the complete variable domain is DVKVTQSSRYLVKRTGEKVFLECVQDMDHENMFWYRQDPGLGLRLIYFSYDVKMKEKGDIPEGYSVSREKKERFSLILESASTNQTSMYLCASSLRVPYNSPLHFGNGTRLTVT.

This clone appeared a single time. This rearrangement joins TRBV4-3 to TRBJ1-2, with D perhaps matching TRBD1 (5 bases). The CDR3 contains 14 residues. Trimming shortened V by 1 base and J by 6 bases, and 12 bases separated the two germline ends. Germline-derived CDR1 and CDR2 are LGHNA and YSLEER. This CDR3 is CASSQVGVLHGYTF. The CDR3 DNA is TGCGCCAGCAGCCAAGTGGGGGTTTTGCATGGCTACACCTTC.

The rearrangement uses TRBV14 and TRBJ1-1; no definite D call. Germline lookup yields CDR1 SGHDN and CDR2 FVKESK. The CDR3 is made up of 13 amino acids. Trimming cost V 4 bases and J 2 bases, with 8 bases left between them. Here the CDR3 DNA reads TGTGCCAGCAGCCGGCAGCCTAACACTGAAGCTTTCTTT. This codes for CASSRQPNTEAFF.

The CDR3 spells CASRLTGPYTEAFF. The CDR3 DNA reads TGTGCCAGCAGGCTCACAGGACCCTACACTGAAGCTTTCTTT. This chain joins TRBV6-5 and TRBJ1-1; D possibly corresponds to TRBD1 (5 bases). Germline V gives CDR1 MNHEY, CDR2 SVGAGI. V lost 6 bases, J lost 3 bases, and 14 bases lay in between. CDR3 length: 14 residues.

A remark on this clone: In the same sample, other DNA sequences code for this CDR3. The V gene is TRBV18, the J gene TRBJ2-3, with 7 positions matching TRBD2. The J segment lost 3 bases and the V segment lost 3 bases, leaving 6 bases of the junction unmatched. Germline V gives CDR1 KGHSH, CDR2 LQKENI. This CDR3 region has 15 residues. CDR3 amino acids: CASSPQAGRTDTQYF. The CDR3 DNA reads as TGTGCCAGCTCACCTCAAGCGGGAAGGACAGATACGCAGTATTTT.

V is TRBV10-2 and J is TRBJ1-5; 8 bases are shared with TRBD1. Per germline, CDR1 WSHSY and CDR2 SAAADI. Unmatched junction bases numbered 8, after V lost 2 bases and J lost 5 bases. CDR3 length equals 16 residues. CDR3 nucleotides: TGCGCCAGCAGTGAGACGAAAAACAGGGGGGATCAGCCCCAGCATTTT. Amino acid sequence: CASSETKNRGDQPQHF.

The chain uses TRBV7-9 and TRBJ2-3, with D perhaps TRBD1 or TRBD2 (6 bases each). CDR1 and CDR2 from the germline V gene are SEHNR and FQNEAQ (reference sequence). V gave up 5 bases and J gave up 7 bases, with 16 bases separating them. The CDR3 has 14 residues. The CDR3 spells CASSLLWGAYTQYF. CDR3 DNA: TGTGCCAGCAGCCTTTTGTGGGGGGCCTATACGCAGTATTTT.

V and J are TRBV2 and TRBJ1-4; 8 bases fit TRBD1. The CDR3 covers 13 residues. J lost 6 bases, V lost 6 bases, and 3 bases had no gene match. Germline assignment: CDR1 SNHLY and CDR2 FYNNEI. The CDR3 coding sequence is TGTGCCAGCAGCCTACAGGGGGATGAAAAACTGTTTTTT. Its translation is CASSLQGDEKLFF.

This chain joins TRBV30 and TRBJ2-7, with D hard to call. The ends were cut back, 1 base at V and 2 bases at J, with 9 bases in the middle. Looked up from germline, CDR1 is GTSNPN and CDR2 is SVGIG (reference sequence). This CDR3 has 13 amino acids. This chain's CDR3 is CAWSAGGPYEQYF. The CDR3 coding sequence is TGTGCCTGGAGTGCGGGCGGACCCTACGAGCAGTACTTC.

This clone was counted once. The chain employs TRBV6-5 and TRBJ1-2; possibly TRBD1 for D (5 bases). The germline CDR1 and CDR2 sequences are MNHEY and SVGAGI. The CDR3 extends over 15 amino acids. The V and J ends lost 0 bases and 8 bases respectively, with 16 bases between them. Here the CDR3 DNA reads TGTGCCAGCAGTTACTCCTTTGTCCCCGGGGACGGCTACACCTTC. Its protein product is CASSYSFVPGDGYTF.

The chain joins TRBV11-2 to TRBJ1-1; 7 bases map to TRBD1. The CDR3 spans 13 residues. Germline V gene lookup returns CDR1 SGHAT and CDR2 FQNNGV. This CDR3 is CSTRSTGETEAFF. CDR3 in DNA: TGTTCCACGCGCTCCACAGGGGAGACTGAAGCTTTCTTT. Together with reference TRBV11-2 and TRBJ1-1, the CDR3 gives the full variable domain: EAGVAQSPRYKIIEKRQSVAFWCNPISGHATLYWYQQILGQGPKLLIQFQNNGVVDDSQLPKDRFSAERLKGVDSTLKIQPAKLEDSAVYLCSTRSTGETEAFFGQGTRLTVV.

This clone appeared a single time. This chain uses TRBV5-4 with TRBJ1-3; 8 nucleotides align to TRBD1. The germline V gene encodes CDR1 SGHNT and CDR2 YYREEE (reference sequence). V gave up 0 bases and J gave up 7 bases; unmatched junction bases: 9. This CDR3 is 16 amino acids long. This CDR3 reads CASSLGAPDRGNTIYF. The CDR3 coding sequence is TGTGCCAGCAGCTTGGGGGCCCCCGACAGGGGCAACACCATATATTTT.

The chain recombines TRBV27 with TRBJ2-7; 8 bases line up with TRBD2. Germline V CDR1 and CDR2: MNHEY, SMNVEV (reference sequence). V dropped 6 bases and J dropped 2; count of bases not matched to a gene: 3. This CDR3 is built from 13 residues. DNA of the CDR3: TGTGCCAGCAGGAGCGGGGGCCCCTACGAGCAGTACTTC. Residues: CASRSGGPYEQYF.

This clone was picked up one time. CDR3: CASSISGGAPNYGYTF. The CDR3 DNA follows: TGTGCCAGTAGTATATCTGGGGGCGCCCCGAACTATGGCTACACCTTC. The V call is TRBV19, the J call TRBJ1-2, with a tentative D call TRBD1 (6 bases). The V end lost 2 bases, the J end lost 2 bases, and 15 bases lay between the germline ends. In germline, CDR1 is LNHDA, CDR2 SQIVND (reference sequence). The CDR3 has 16 amino acids.